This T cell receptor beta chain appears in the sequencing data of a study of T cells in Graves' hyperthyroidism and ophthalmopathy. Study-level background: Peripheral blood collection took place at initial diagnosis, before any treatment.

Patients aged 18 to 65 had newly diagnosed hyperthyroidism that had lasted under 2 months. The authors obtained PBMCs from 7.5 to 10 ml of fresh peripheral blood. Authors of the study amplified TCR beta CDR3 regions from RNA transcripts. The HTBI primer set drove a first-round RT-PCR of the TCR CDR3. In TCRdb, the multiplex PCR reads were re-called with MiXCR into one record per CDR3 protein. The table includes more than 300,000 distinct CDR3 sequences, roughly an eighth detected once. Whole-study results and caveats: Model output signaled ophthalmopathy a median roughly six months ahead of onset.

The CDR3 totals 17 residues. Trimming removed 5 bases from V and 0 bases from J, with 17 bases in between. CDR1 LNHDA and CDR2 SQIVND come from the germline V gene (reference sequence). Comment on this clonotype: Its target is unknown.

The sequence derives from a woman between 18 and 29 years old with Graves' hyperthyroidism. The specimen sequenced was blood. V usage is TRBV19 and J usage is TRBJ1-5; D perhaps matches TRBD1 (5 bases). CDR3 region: CASSPNGWGSSNQPQHF. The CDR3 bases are TGTGCCAGTAGTCCGAATGGGTGGGGGTCTAGCAATCAGCCCCAGCATTTT.